These T cell receptor beta chains were read from a single sample in a study of shared clonotypes between healthy human individuals. Sequenced by immunoSEQ multiplex PCR; TCRdb stores in-frame clones only, minus some. There are over a million clones in the sample; roughly 97% occur only once, and 1% to 1.5% lies in the top ten. The sample consisted of naive CD4+ T cells sorted from blood. Every receptor here comes from a man aged 25 to 40 in good health. The CDR3 runs from the conserved cysteine through the conserved F or W. Each record gives: D gene, J gene, clone size, V gene, CDR3 protein, CDR3 DNA. The D gene is left open where the match is weak. The listing skips clone size in some rows; elsewhere it reads once, few, many or a size class.

d_gene: -
j_gene: TRBJ2-6
abundance: -
v_gene: TRBV7-2
CDR3aa: CASSFLASGANVLTF
CDR3nt: TGTGCCAGCAGCTTCCTAGCTTCTGGGGCCAACGTCCTGACTTTC

d_gene: -
j_gene: TRBJ1-1
abundance: -
v_gene: TRBV6-5
CDR3aa: CASSVSENTEAFF
CDR3nt: TGTGCCAGCAGTGTTTCAGAGAACACTGAAGCTTTCTTT

d_gene: -
j_gene: TRBJ2-2
abundance: -
v_gene: TRBV6-5
CDR3aa: CASSDTRTGELFF
CDR3nt: TGTGCCAGCTCGGACACCCGCACCGGGGAGCTGTTTTTT

d_gene: -
j_gene: TRBJ2-7
abundance: -
v_gene: TRBV7-2
CDR3aa: CASSRPVVNEQYF
CDR3nt: TGTGCCAGCAGCCGACCAGTAGTCAACGAGCAGTACTTC

d_gene: TRBD2
j_gene: TRBJ2-1
abundance: -
v_gene: TRBV6-5
CDR3aa: CASSYRAGDGYNEQFF
CDR3nt: TGTGCCAGCAGTTACAGAGCGGGAGACGGATACAATGAGCAGTTCTTC

d_gene: TRBD1
j_gene: TRBJ2-2
abundance: -
v_gene: TRBV5-1
CDR3aa: CASSLKTGGTGELFF
CDR3nt: TGCGCCAGCAGCTTGAAGACAGGGGGCACCGGGGAGCTGTTTTTT

d_gene: -
j_gene: TRBJ1-5
abundance: few
v_gene: TRBV2
CDR3aa: CASSEGRGSNQPQHF
CDR3nt: TGTGCCAGCAGTGAAGGCCGGGGAAGCAATCAGCCCCAGCATTTT

d_gene: -
j_gene: TRBJ2-7
abundance: -
v_gene: TRBV15
CDR3aa: CATSRQPGTVDAF
CDR3nt: TGTGCCACCAGCAGACAACCCGGGACGGTCGATGCCTTC

d_gene: TRBD1
j_gene: TRBJ2-1
abundance: -
v_gene: TRBV7-2
CDR3aa: CASSLGQGSSYNEQFF
CDR3nt: TGTGCCAGCAGCTTAGGACAGGGGAGTTCCTACAATGAGCAGTTCTTC

d_gene: TRBD2
j_gene: TRBJ2-2
abundance: once
v_gene: TRBV7-9
CDR3aa: CASSYHSGRSNTGELFF
CDR3nt: TGTGCCAGCAGCTACCATAGCGGGAGGTCGAACACCGGGGAGCTGTTTTTT

d_gene: -
j_gene: TRBJ1-1
abundance: -
v_gene: TRBV7-9
CDR3aa: CASSLAGETEAFF
CDR3nt: TGTGCCAGCAGCTTAGCGGGGGAGACTGAAGCTTTCTTT

d_gene: TRBD2
j_gene: TRBJ2-1
abundance: -
v_gene: TRBV6-4
CDR3aa: CASSVWRGSSYNEQFF
CDR3nt: TGTGCCAGCAGTGTTTGGCGGGGGAGCTCCTACAATGAGCAGTTCTTC

d_gene: -
j_gene: TRBJ1-4
abundance: -
v_gene: TRBV9
CDR3aa: CASSAQATNEKLFF
CDR3nt: TGTGCCAGCAGCGCACAGGCAACTAATGAAAAACTGTTTTTT

d_gene: -
j_gene: TRBJ2-7
abundance: -
v_gene: TRBV18
CDR3aa: CASSPRDSFTYEQYF
CDR3nt: TGTGCCAGCTCACCAAGAGACAGCTTTACCTACGAGCAGTACTTC

d_gene: TRBD1
j_gene: TRBJ1-3
abundance: -
v_gene: TRBV9
CDR3aa: CASSAGGGYDGNTIYF
CDR3nt: TGTGCCAGCAGCGCCGGAGGGGGCTACGATGGAAACACCATATATTTT

d_gene: -
j_gene: TRBJ1-5
abundance: once
v_gene: TRBV5-6
CDR3aa: CASSLGRGLLYQPQHF
CDR3nt: TGTGCCAGCAGCCTGGGCAGGGGCCTGCTCTATCAGCCCCAGCATTTT

d_gene: TRBD2
j_gene: TRBJ2-1
abundance: -
v_gene: TRBV7-8
CDR3aa: CASSLVASGSGPEQFF
CDR3nt: TGTGCCAGCAGCTTAGTCGCTAGCGGGAGCGGGCCTGAGCAGTTCTTC

d_gene: -
j_gene: TRBJ2-2
abundance: -
v_gene: TRBV5-1
CDR3aa: CATPRSDSANTGELFF
CDR3nt: TGCGCCACCCCGAGATCGGACAGCGCGAACACCGGGGAGCTGTTTTTT

d_gene: -
j_gene: TRBJ1-2
abundance: few
v_gene: TRBV7-2
CDR3aa: CASSLGGGGLNYGYTF
CDR3nt: TGTGCCAGCAGCTTAGGAGGCGGCGGGCTTAACTATGGCTACACCTTC

d_gene: -
j_gene: TRBJ2-7
abundance: once
v_gene: TRBV7-3
CDR3aa: CASSLEHFSEQYF
CDR3nt: TGTGCCAGCAGCTTAGAACACTTCTCCGAGCAGTACTTC

d_gene: -
j_gene: TRBJ1-2
abundance: -
v_gene: TRBV19
CDR3aa: CASSMEFWYGYTF
CDR3nt: TGTGCCAGTAGTATGGAGTTCTGGTATGGCTACACCTTC

d_gene: -
j_gene: TRBJ1-1
abundance: once
v_gene: TRBV7-2
CDR3aa: CASSWGIRVNTEAFF
CDR3nt: TGTGCCAGCAGCTGGGGTATCAGGGTCAACACTGAAGCTTTCTTT

d_gene: -
j_gene: TRBJ2-1
abundance: few
v_gene: TRBV7-3
CDR3aa: CASSTGYEQFF
CDR3nt: TGTGCCAGCAGTACAGGTTACGAGCAGTTCTTC

d_gene: TRBD2
j_gene: TRBJ2-1
abundance: -
v_gene: TRBV2
CDR3aa: CASLGLAGGRNEQFF
CDR3nt: TGTGCCAGCCTCGGACTAGCGGGAGGGCGCAATGAGCAGTTCTTC

d_gene: -
j_gene: TRBJ2-1
abundance: -
v_gene: TRBV9
CDR3aa: CASSVYPGSNEQFF
CDR3nt: TGTGCCAGCAGCGTTTACCCGGGTTCCAATGAGCAGTTCTTC

d_gene: TRBD1
j_gene: TRBJ2-7
abundance: -
v_gene: TRBV7-9
CDR3aa: CASSLADRGSYEQYF
CDR3nt: TGTGCCAGCAGCTTAGCCGACAGGGGCTCCTACGAGCAGTACTTC

d_gene: -
j_gene: TRBJ1-1
abundance: -
v_gene: TRBV5-3
CDR3aa: CARSLPGTTNTEAFF
CDR3nt: TGTGCCAGAAGCTTGCCGGGGACAACGAACACTGAAGCTTTCTTT

d_gene: -
j_gene: TRBJ1-1
abundance: -
v_gene: TRBV29-1
CDR3aa: CSVGDGPHTEAFF
CDR3nt: TGCAGCGTTGGGGACGGACCCCACACTGAAGCTTTCTTT

d_gene: TRBD1
j_gene: TRBJ2-7
abundance: -
v_gene: TRBV5-6
CDR3aa: CASSLGTGAGYEQYF
CDR3nt: TGTGCCAGCAGCTTGGGTACAGGGGCCGGTTACGAGCAGTACTTC

d_gene: -
j_gene: TRBJ1-2
abundance: few
v_gene: TRBV5-4
CDR3aa: CASSHVTLGGGYTF
CDR3nt: TGTGCCAGCAGCCATGTTACACTGGGGGGTGGCTACACCTTC

d_gene: -
j_gene: TRBJ2-3
abundance: once
v_gene: TRBV18
CDR3aa: CASSPPGGFRTDTQYF
CDR3nt: TGTGCCAGCTCACCACCGGGGGGTTTCCGCACAGATACGCAGTATTTT

d_gene: TRBD2
j_gene: TRBJ2-2
abundance: once
v_gene: TRBV4-1
CDR3aa: CASSSPAGLRGELFF
CDR3nt: TGCGCCAGCAGCAGCCCAGCGGGATTACGCGGGGAGCTGTTTTTT

d_gene: -
j_gene: TRBJ2-7
abundance: -
v_gene: TRBV27
CDR3aa: CASRRQGGIYEQYF
CDR3nt: TGTGCCAGTCGCCGACAGGGAGGCATCTACGAGCAGTACTTC

d_gene: TRBD1
j_gene: TRBJ2-2
abundance: few
v_gene: TRBV10-3
CDR3aa: CAISLQGDGTGELFF
CDR3nt: TGTGCCATCAGTCTGCAGGGGGATGGCACCGGGGAGCTGTTTTTT

d_gene: TRBD1
j_gene: TRBJ2-5
abundance: -
v_gene: TRBV5-1
CDR3aa: CASSTDRGRETQYF
CDR3nt: TGCGCCAGCAGCACTGACAGGGGCCGAGAGACCCAGTACTTC

d_gene: TRBD1
j_gene: TRBJ1-5
abundance: -
v_gene: TRBV10-3
CDR3aa: CAISAGQGALNQPQHF
CDR3nt: TGTGCCATCAGTGCGGGACAGGGGGCTCTCAATCAGCCCCAGCATTTT

d_gene: -
j_gene: TRBJ2-2
abundance: -
v_gene: TRBV5-1
CDR3aa: CASSLWAGPNTGELFF
CDR3nt: TGCGCCAGCAGCTTATGGGCGGGACCGAACACCGGGGAGCTGTTTTTT

d_gene: -
j_gene: TRBJ2-7
abundance: -
v_gene: TRBV9
CDR3aa: CASSPRDRGSYEQYF
CDR3nt: TGTGCCAGCAGCCCACGTGACAGAGGGAGCTACGAGCAGTACTTC

d_gene: -
j_gene: TRBJ2-2
abundance: few
v_gene: TRBV5-1
CDR3aa: CASSRGDTGELFF
CDR3nt: TGCGCCAGCAGTCGTGGGGACACCGGGGAGCTGTTTTTT

d_gene: -
j_gene: TRBJ2-3
abundance: -
v_gene: TRBV6-9
CDR3aa: CARGGPKLSFQAQYF
CDR3nt: TGTGCCAGGGGGGGGCCTAAGTTGAGTTTTCAGGCGCAGTATTTT

d_gene: -
j_gene: TRBJ2-1
abundance: -
v_gene: TRBV29-1
CDR3aa: CSVGSGYYNEQFF
CDR3nt: TGCAGCGTCGGGTCAGGCTATTACAATGAGCAGTTCTTC

d_gene: TRBD1
j_gene: TRBJ1-2
abundance: once
v_gene: TRBV5-4
CDR3aa: CASSLQGADGYTF
CDR3nt: TGTGCCAGCAGCCTACAGGGGGCTGATGGCTACACCTTC

d_gene: TRBD2
j_gene: TRBJ2-2
abundance: -
v_gene: TRBV2
CDR3aa: CASKREGQGGGELFF
CDR3nt: TGTGCCAGCAAGCGGGAGGGCCAGGGTGGCGGGGAGCTGTTTTTT

d_gene: TRBD1
j_gene: TRBJ1-5
abundance: -
v_gene: TRBV18
CDR3aa: CASSPLPGTADQPQHF
CDR3nt: TGTGCCAGCTCACCACTGCCCGGGACAGCCGATCAGCCCCAGCATTTT

d_gene: -
j_gene: TRBJ2-1
abundance: -
v_gene: TRBV10-2
CDR3aa: CASSFSTHVGSSYNEQFF
CDR3nt: TGCGCCAGCAGTTTTTCCACACACGTTGGGAGCTCCTACAATGAGCAGTTCTTC

d_gene: TRBD1
j_gene: TRBJ1-2
abundance: -
v_gene: TRBV28
CDR3aa: CASDSGTGNYGYTF
CDR3nt: TGTGCCAGCGACTCCGGGACAGGGAACTATGGCTACACCTTC

d_gene: TRBD1
j_gene: TRBJ2-2
abundance: -
v_gene: TRBV5-1
CDR3aa: CASSRDRGAIGELFF
CDR3nt: TGCGCCAGCAGCCGGGACAGGGGGGCAATCGGGGAGCTGTTTTTT

d_gene: -
j_gene: TRBJ2-5
abundance: once
v_gene: TRBV9
CDR3aa: CASSVAEGETQYF
CDR3nt: TGTGCCAGCAGCGTAGCGGAGGGAGAGACCCAGTACTTC

d_gene: -
j_gene: TRBJ1-3
abundance: -
v_gene: TRBV18
CDR3aa: CASSPLPGPLSGNTIYF
CDR3nt: TGTGCCAGCTCACCACTACCAGGGCCTCTCTCTGGAAACACCATATATTTT

d_gene: -
j_gene: TRBJ1-1
abundance: -
v_gene: TRBV29-1
CDR3aa: CSCRDTLNTEAFF
CDR3nt: TGCAGCTGCCGGGACACCTTGAACACTGAAGCTTTCTTT

d_gene: -
j_gene: TRBJ2-7
abundance: once
v_gene: TRBV9
CDR3aa: CASSPDRFSYEQYF
CDR3nt: TGTGCCAGCAGCCCTGACAGATTCTCCTACGAGCAGTACTTC

d_gene: -
j_gene: TRBJ2-3
abundance: -
v_gene: TRBV5-1
CDR3aa: CASSSPKMSSTDTQYF
CDR3nt: TGCGCCAGCAGCTCGCCCAAGATGAGTAGCACAGATACGCAGTATTTT